Listed below are T cell receptor beta chains from one sample, sequenced in a study of blood T cell repertoires in COVID-19. Here immunoSEQ multiplex PCR was the method, and the copy in TCRdb shows in-frame clones only, minus some. The repertoire includes some 380,000 clones, approximately 91% of them detected once, and roughly 2% sits in the top ten. Material for sequencing was PBMCs or T cells enriched from blood (not recorded which). The source of these receptors is a woman in her thirties or forties with acute COVID-19. CDR3s include the opening cysteine and the closing phenylalanine or tryptophan. A D gene is named only where the DNA matches it firmly. Not every row has a clone size; where given, it reads once, few, many or a size class.

cdr3_aa,cdr3_nt,d_call,j_call,clone_size,v_call,cdr3_length
CASSKGGLSGANVLTF,TGTGCCAGCAGCAAAGGAGGCCTCTCTGGGGCCAACGTCCTGACTTTC,-,TRBJ2-6,-,TRBV21-1,16
CASSLVGAGTEAFF,TGTGCCAGCAGCTTAGTAGGCGCGGGAACTGAAGCTTTCTTT,-,TRBJ1-1,once,TRBV11-2,14
CASSWTGIEALHF,TGTGCCAGCAGTTGGACAGGGATAGAGGCCCTCCACTTT,TRBD1,TRBJ1-6,-,TRBV6-5,13
CASSLEDRARDTQYF,TGTGCCAGCAGCTTAGAGGACAGGGCCAGGGATACGCAGTATTTT,TRBD1,TRBJ2-3,-,TRBV11-2,15
CATSRDVVRASGNTIYF,TGTGCCACCAGCAGAGATGTAGTCAGGGCATCTGGAAACACCATATATTTT,-,TRBJ1-3,-,TRBV15,17
CASSHPGQGGGNTIYF,TGTGCCAGCAGCCACCCGGGACAGGGAGGCGGAAACACCATATATTTT,TRBD1,TRBJ1-3,-,TRBV7-6,16
CASSTSGLSNEKLFF,TGTGCCAGCAGCACCTCAGGGCTCTCTAATGAAAAACTGTTTTTT,-,TRBJ1-4,-,TRBV7-9,15
CASSTGLAGDTQYF,TGTGCCAGTAGTACAGGACTAGCGGGGGATACGCAGTATTTT,TRBD2,TRBJ2-3,-,TRBV19,14
CASSRNSDGAGYTF,TGTGCCAGCAGCCGAAACAGCGATGGGGCTGGCTACACCTTC,-,TRBJ1-2,-,TRBV6-5,14
CASSLASRLAYSTYEQYF,TGCGCCAGCAGCTTGGCTAGCCGACTAGCCTATTCTACCTACGAGCAGTACTTC,TRBD2,TRBJ2-7,-,TRBV5-1,18
CAWKGTGVHEQYF,TGTGCCTGGAAAGGGACAGGGGTCCACGAGCAGTACTTC,TRBD1,TRBJ2-7,-,TRBV30,13
CASTGLGQGAQRQYF,TGTGCCAGCACCGGGCTAGGACAGGGGGCGCAGAGGCAGTACTTC,TRBD1,TRBJ2-7,-,TRBV25-1,15
CASSAEEGNTIYF,TGTGCCAGCAGTGCAGAGGAAGGAAACACCATATATTTT,-,TRBJ1-3,-,TRBV6-4,13
CSVEDPNSSLRETQYF,TGCAGCGTTGAAGATCCGAACAGTTCTCTTCGGGAGACCCAGTACTTC,-,TRBJ2-5,-,TRBV29-1,16
CASSLVRLPTEKNTEAFF,TGTGCCAGCAGCTTAGTGCGTCTGCCGACAGAAAAGAACACTGAAGCTTTCTTT,-,TRBJ1-1,-,TRBV11-2,18
CASSHRDSSSYGYTF,TGTGCCAGCAGCCACCGGGACAGCAGCTCCTATGGCTACACCTTC,TRBD1,TRBJ1-2,-,TRBV7-9,15
CASSLKRDEQYF,TGTGCCAGCAGCTTAAAACGGGACGAGCAGTACTTC,-,TRBJ2-7,-,TRBV7-9,12
CASSERGRRDYGYTF,TGTGCCAGCAGTGAAAGAGGGCGACGCGACTATGGCTACACCTTC,-,TRBJ1-2,-,TRBV2,15
CASRVQDRGRMNTEAFF,TGTGCCAGTAGAGTACAAGACAGGGGGCGCATGAACACTGAAGCTTTCTTT,TRBD1,TRBJ1-1,-,TRBV19,17
CASSENGNTIYF,TGTGCCAGCTCCGAGAACGGAAACACCATATATTTT,-,TRBJ1-3,-,TRBV18,12
CASSATGTASYEQYF,TGTGCCAGCAGCGCAACCGGGACAGCCTCCTACGAGCAGTACTTC,TRBD1,TRBJ2-7,-,TRBV3-1/TRBV3-2,15
CASSLVRGHGNTIYF,TGTGCCAGCAGCCTAGTGAGGGGGCATGGAAACACCATATATTTT,TRBD1,TRBJ1-3,-,TRBV3-1/TRBV3-2,15
CASSDGGYGYTF,TGTGCCAGCAGTGATGGAGGGTATGGCTACACCTTC,-,TRBJ1-2,once,TRBV2,12
CASTVPWTGGEDQPQHF,TGCGCCAGCACCGTTCCCTGGACAGGGGGAGAGGATCAGCCCCAGCATTTT,TRBD1,TRBJ1-5,-,TRBV10-1,17
CASSGGQGNTEAFF,TGTGCCAGCTCTGGGGGACAGGGGAACACTGAAGCTTTCTTT,TRBD1,TRBJ1-1,-,TRBV18,14
CASSLGGGTGDLLNTGELFF,TGTGCCAGCAGCTTAGGAGGGGGGACAGGGGACCTTTTGAACACCGGGGAGCTGTTTTTT,TRBD1,TRBJ2-2,-,TRBV7-7,20